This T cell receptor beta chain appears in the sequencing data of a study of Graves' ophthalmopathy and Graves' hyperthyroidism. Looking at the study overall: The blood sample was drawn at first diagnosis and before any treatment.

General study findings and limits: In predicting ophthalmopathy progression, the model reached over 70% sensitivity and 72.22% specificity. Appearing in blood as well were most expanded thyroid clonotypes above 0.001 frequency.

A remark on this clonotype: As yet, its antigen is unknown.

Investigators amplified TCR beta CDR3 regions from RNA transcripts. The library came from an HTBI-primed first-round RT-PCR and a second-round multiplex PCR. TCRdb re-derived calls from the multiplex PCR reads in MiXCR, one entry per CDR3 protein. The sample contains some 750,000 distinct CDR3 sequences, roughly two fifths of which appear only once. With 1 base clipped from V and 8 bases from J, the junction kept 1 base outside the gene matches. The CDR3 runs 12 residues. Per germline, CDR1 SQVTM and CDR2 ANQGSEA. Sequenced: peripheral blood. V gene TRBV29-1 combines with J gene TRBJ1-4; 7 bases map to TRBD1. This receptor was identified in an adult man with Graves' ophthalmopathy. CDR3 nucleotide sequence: TGCAGCGTTGAAGGGACAGGCGAAAAACTGTTTTTT. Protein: CSVEGTGEKLFF.